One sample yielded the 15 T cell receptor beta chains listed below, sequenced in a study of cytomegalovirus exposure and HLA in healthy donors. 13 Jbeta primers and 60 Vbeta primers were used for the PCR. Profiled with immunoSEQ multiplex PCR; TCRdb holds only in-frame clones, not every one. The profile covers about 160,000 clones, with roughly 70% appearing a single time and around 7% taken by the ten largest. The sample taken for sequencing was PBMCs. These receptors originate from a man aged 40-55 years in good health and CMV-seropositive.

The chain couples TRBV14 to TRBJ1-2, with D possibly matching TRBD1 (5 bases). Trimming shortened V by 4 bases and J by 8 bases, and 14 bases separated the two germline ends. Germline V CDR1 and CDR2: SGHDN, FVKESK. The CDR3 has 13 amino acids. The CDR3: CASSPWPRGGYTF. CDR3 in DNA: TGTGCCAGCAGCCCTTGGCCGCGGGGCGGCTACACCTTC. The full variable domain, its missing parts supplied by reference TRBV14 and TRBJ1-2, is EAGVTQFPSHSVIEKGQTVTLRCDPISGHDNLYWYRRVMGKEIKFLLHFVKESKQDESGMPNNRFLAERTGGTYSTLKVQPAELEDSGVYFCASSPWPRGGYTFGSGTRLTVV.

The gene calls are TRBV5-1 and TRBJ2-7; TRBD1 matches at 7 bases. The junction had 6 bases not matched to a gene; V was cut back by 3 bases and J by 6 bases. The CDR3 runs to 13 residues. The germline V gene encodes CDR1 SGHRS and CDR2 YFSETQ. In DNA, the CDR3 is TGCGCCAGCAGCTCGGACAGGATCGGCGAGCAGTACTTC. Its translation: CASSSDRIGEQYF.

Here the CDR3 reads CASKRQEGNTEAFF. CDR3 nucleotides: TGTGCCAGCAAGCGACAGGAAGGGAACACTGAAGCTTTCTTT. This chain links TRBV6-1 with TRBJ1-1; D perhaps matches TRBD1 (6 bases). V was trimmed by 7 bases and J by 1 base, leaving 13 bases between them. The CDR3 is 14 amino acids. CDR1 and CDR2 from the germline V gene are MNHNS and SASEGT.

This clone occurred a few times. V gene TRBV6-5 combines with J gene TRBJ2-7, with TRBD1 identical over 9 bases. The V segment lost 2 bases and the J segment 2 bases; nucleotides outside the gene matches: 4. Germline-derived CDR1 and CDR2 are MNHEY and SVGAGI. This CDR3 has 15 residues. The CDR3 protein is CASSYLWDRAYEQYF. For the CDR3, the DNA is TGTGCCAGCAGTTACCTCTGGGACAGGGCCTACGAGCAGTACTTC.

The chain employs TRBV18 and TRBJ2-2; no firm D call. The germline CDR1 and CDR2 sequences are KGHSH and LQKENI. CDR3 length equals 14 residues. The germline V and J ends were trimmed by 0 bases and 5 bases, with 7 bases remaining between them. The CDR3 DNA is TGTGCCAGCTCACCACCGAGGAGTACCGGGGAGCTGTTTTTT. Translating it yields CASSPPRSTGELFF.

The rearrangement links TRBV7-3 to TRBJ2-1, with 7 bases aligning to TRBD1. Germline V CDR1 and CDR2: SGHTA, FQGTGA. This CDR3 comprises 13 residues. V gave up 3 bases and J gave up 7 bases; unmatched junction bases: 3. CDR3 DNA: TGTGCCAGCAGCTTCGGGACAGCTAATGAGCAGTTCTTC. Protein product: CASSFGTANEQFF.

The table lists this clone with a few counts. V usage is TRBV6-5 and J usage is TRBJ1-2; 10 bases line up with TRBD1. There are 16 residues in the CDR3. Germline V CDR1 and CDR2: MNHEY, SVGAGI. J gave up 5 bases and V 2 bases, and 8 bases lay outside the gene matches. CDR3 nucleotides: TGTGCCAGCAGTTACCGTAGGACAGGGGGTGGATATGGCTACACCTTC. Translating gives CASSYRRTGGGYGYTF.

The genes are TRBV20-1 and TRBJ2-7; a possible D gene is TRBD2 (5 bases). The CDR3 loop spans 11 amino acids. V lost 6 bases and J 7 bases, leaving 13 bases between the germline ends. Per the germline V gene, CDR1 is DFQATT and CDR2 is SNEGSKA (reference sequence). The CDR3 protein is CSAQLTGEQYF. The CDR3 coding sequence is TGCAGTGCCCAACTCACGGGGGAGCAGTACTTC.

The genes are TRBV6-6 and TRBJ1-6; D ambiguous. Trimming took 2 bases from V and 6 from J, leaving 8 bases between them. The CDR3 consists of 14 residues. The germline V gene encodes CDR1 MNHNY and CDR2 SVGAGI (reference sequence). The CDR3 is CASSYPGVNSPLHF. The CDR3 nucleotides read TGTGCCAGCAGTTACCCCGGGGTTAATTCACCCCTCCACTTT.

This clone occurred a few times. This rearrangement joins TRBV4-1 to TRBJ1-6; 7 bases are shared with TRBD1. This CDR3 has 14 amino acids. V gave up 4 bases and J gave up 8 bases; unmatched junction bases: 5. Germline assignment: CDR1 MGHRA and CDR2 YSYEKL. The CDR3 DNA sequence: TGCGCCAGCAGCCGACGGACAGGTGATTCACCCCTCCACTTT. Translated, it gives CASSRRTGDSPLHF.

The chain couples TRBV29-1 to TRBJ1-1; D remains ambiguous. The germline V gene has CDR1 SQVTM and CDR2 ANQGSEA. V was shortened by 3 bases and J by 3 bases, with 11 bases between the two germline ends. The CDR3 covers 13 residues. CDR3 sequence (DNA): TGCAGCGTTGAGCGGGGAACGTACACTGAAGCTTTCTTT. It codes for CSVERGTYTEAFF.

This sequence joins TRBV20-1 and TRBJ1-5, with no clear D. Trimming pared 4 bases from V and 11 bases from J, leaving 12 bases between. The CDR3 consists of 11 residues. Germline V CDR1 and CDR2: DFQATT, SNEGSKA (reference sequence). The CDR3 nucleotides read TGCAGTGCTAACGCTATCTACGCCCAGCATTTT. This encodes CSANAIYAQHF.

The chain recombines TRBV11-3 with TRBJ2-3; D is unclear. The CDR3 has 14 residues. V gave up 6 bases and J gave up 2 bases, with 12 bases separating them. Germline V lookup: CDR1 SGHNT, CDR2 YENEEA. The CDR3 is CASRTFPLTDTQYF. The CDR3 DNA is TGTGCCAGCAGGACTTTCCCACTCACAGATACGCAGTATTTT.

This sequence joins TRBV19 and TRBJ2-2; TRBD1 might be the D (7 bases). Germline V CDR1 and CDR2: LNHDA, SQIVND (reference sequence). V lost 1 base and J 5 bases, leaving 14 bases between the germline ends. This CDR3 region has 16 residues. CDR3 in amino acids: CASSIVKQGRTGELFF. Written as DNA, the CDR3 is TGTGCCAGTAGTATAGTTAAACAGGGGAGGACCGGGGAGCTGTTTTTT.

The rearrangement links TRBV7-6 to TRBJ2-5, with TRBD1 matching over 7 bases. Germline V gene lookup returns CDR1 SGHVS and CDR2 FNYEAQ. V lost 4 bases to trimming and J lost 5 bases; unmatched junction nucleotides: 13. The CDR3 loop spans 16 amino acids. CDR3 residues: CASSSPGTAKAETQYF. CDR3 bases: TGTGCCAGCAGCTCGCCGGGGACAGCAAAGGCGGAGACCCAGTACTTC. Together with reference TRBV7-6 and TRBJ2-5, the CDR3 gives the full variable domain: GAGVSQSPRYKVTKRGQDVALRCDPISGHVSLYWYRQALGQGPEFLTYFNYEAQQDKSGLPNDRFSAERPEGSISTLTIQRTEQRDSAMYRCASSSPGTAKAETQYFGPGTRLLVL.